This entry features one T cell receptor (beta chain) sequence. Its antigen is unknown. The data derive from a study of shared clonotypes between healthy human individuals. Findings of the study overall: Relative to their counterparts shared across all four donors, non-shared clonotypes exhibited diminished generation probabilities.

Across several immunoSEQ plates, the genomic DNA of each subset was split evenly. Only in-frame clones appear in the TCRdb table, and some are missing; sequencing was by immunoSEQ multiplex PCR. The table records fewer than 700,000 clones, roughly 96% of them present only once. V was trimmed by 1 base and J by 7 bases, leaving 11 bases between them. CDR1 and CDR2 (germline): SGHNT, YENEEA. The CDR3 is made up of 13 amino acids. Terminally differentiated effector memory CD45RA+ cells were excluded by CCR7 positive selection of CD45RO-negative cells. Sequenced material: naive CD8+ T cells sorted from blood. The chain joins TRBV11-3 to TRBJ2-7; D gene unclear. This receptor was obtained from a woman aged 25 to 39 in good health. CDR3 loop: CASSLGTFGEQYF. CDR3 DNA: TGTGCCAGCAGCTTAGGGACGTTTGGGGAGCAGTACTTC.